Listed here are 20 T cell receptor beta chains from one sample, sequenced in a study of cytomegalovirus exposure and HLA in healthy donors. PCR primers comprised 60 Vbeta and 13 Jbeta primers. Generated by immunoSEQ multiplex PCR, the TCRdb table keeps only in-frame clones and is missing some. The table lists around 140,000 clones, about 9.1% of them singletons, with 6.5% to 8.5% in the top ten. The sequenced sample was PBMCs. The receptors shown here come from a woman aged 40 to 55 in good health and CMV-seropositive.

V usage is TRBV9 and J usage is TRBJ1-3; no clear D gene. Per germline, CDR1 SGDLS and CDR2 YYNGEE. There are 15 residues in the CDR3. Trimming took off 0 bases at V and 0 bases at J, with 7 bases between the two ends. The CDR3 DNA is TGTGCCAGCAGCGTAGGATCTACCTCTGGAAACACCATATATTTT. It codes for CASSVGSTSGNTIYF.

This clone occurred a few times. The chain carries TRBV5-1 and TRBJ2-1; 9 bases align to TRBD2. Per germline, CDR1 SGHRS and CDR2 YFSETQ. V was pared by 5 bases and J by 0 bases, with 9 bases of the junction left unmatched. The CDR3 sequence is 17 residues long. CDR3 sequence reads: CASRQLSGGVSYNEQFF. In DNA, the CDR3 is TGCGCCAGCAGACAACTTAGCGGGGGCGTCTCCTACAATGAGCAGTTCTTC.

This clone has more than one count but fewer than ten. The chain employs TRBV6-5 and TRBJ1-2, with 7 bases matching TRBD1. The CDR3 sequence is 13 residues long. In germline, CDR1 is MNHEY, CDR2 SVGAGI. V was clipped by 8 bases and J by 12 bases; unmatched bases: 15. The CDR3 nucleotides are TGTGCCAGCCGCGGGGCAGGGGGGTTCCTAAACACCTTC. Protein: CASRGAGGFLNTF.

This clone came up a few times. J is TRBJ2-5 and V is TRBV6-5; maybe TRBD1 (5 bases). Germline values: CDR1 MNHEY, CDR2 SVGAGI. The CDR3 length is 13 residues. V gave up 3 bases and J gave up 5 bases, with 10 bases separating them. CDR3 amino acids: CASSYGHRETQYF. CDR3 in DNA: TGTGCCAGCAGTTATGGGCACAGGGAGACCCAGTACTTC.

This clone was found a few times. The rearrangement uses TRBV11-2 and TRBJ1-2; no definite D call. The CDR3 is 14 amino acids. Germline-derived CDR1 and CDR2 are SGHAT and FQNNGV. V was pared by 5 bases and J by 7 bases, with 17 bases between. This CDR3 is CASSPRNDVGGYTF. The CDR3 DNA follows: TGTGCCAGCAGCCCCAGGAACGATGTCGGTGGCTACACCTTC.

The CDR3 reads CAISESSGSSYEQYF. CDR3 in DNA: TGTGCCATCAGTGAGTCATCGGGGAGCTCCTACGAGCAGTACTTC. The gene calls are TRBV10-3 and TRBJ2-7; possibly TRBD2 for D (5 bases). Trimming stripped 0 bases from V and 0 bases from J, with 9 bases between. This CDR3 comprises 15 residues. The germline gives CDR1 ENHRY, CDR2 SYGVKD.

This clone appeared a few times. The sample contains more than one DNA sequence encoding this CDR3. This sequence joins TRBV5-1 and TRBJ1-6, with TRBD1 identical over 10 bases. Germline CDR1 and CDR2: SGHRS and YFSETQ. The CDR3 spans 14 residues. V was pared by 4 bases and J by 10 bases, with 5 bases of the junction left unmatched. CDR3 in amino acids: CASSPGTGESPLHF. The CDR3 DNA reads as TGCGCCAGCAGCCCCGGGACAGGGGAATCACCCCTCCACTTT.

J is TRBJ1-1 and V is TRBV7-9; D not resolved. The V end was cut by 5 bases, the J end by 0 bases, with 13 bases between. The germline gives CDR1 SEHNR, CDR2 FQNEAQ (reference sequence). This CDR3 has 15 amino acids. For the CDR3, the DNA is TGTGCCAGCAGCCCACCCGGGAGGTTGAACACTGAAGCTTTCTTT. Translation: CASSPPGRLNTEAFF.

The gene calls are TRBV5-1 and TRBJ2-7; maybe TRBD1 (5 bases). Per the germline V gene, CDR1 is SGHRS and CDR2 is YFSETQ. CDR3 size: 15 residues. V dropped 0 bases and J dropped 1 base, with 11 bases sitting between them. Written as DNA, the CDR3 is TGCGCCAGCAGCTTGGACAGGTACCCTTCCTACGAGCAGTACTTC. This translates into CASSLDRYPSYEQYF. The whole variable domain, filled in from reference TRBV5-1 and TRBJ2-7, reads KAGVTQTPRYLIKTRGQQVTLSCSPISGHRSVSWYQQTPGQGLQFLFEYFSETQRNKGNFPGRFSGRQFSNSRSEMNVSTLELGDSALYLCASSLDRYPSYEQYFGPGTRLTVT.

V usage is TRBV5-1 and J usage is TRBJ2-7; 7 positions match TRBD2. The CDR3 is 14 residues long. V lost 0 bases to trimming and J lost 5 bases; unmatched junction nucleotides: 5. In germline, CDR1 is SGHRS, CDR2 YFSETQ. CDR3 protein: CASSLAWGGDEQYF. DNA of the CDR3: TGCGCCAGCAGCTTGGCATGGGGGGGGGACGAGCAGTACTTC.

CDR3 sequence: CASSESSQDGGYTF. CDR3 bases: TGCGCCAGCAGTGAGTCGTCTCAGGATGGTGGCTACACCTTC. V is TRBV10-1 and J is TRBJ1-2, with unresolved D. The length of the CDR3 is 14 residues. Per the germline V gene, CDR1 is WNHNN and CDR2 is SYGVQD (reference sequence). V lost 0 bases and J lost 7, with 12 bases in between.

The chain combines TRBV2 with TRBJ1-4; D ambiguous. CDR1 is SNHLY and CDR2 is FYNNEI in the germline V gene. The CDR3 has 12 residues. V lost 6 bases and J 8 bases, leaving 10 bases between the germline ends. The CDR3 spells CASRPYGEKLFF. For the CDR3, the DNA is TGTGCCAGCAGACCGTACGGGGAAAAACTGTTTTTT.

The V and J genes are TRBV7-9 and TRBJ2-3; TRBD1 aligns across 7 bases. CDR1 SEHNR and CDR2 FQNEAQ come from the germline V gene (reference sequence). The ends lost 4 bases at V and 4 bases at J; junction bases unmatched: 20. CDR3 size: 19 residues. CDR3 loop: CASSSGVRDSPLRSDTQYF. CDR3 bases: TGTGCCAGCAGCTCTGGAGTCCGGGACAGTCCTTTGAGGTCAGATACGCAGTATTTT.

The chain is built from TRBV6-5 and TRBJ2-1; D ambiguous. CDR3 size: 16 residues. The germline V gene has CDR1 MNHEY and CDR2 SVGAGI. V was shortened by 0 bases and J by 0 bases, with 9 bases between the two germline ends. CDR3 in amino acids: CASSYSPQSSYNEQFF. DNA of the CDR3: TGTGCCAGCAGTTACTCGCCACAGAGCTCCTACAATGAGCAGTTCTTC.

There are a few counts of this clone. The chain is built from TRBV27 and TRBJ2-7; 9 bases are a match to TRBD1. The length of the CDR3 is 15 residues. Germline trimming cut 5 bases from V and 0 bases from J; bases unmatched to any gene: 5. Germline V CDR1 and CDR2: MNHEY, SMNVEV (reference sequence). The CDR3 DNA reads TGTGCCAGCAGTCCTGGACAGGGGCCCTCCTACGAGCAGTACTTC. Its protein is CASSPGQGPSYEQYF.

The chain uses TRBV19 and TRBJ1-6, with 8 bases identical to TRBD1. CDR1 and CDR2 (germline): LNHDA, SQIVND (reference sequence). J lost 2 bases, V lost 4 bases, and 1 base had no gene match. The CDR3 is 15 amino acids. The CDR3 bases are TGTGCCAGTAGTACAGGGGGCACCTATAATTCACCCCTCCACTTT. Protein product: CASSTGGTYNSPLHF.

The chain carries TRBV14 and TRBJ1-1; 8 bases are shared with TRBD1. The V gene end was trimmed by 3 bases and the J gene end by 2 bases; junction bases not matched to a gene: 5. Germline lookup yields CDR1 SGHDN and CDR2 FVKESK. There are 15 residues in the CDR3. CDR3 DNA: TGTGCCAGCAGCCACCGGACAGGGCTCAACACTGAAGCTTTCTTT. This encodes CASSHRTGLNTEAFF. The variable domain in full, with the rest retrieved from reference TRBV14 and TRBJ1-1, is EAGVTQFPSHSVIEKGQTVTLRCDPISGHDNLYWYRRVMGKEIKFLLHFVKESKQDESGMPNNRFLAERTGGTYSTLKVQPAELEDSGVYFCASSHRTGLNTEAFFGQGTRLTVV.

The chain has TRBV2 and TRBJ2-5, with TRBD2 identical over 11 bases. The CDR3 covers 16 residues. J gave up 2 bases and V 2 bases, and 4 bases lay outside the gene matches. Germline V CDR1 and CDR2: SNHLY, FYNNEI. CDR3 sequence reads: CASSEPLAGEQETQYF. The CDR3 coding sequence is TGTGCCAGCAGTGAACCACTAGCGGGAGAGCAAGAGACCCAGTACTTC.

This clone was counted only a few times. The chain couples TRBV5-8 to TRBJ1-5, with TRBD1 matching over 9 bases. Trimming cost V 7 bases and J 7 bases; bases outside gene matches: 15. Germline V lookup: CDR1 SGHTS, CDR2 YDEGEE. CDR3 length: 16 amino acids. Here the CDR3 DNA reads TGTGCCAGCGGTTTTCGGGGGACAGGGAGATGGCAGCCCCAGCATTTT. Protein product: CASGFRGTGRWQPQHF.

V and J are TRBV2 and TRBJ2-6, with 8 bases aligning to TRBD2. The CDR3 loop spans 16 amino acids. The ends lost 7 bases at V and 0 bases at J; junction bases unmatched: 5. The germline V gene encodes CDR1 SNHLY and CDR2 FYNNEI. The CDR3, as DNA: TGTGCCAGCAATAGCGGGGCGCTCTCTGGGGCCAACGTCCTGACTTTC. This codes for CASNSGALSGANVLTF.